The 15 T cell receptor beta chains below all came from one sample that was sequenced in a study of T cell repertoires in cytomegalovirus infection. TCRdb independently ran MiXCR on the reads; one entry per CDR3 protein. The sample records some 700,000 distinct CDR3 sequences, around 35% being singletons. No antigen is known for these receptors. Here the sequenced sample was cultured PBMCs, taken from culture after CMV antigen stimulation. Receptor source: a human donor in good health (CMV status not recorded). Some clones in this sample may be carry-over from other donors' samples.

This clonotype was seen repeatedly, ten times or more. V gene TRBV7-8 combines with J gene TRBJ2-7; 9 positions agree with TRBD1. The J segment lost 0 bases and the V segment lost 5 bases, leaving 5 bases of the junction unmatched. CDR1 and CDR2 (germline): SGHVS, FQNEAQ. This CDR3 contains 15 residues. This CDR3 reads CASSGTGRTSYEQYF. The CDR3 nucleotides are TGTGCCAGCAGCGGGACAGGGAGAACCTCCTACGAGCAGTACTTC. The full variable domain, with the rest looked up from reference TRBV7-8 and TRBJ2-7, is GAGVSQSPRYKVAKRGQDVALRCDPISGHVSLFWYQQALGQGPEFLTYFQNEAQLDKSGLPSDRFFAERPEGSVSTLKIQRTQQEDSAVYLCASSGTGRTSYEQYFGPGTRLTVT.

This clonotype was counted at least ten times. J is TRBJ1-2 and V is TRBV7-2; no clear D gene. Germline CDR1 reads SGHTA; CDR2 reads FQGNSA. This CDR3 has 14 residues. V was cut by 2 bases and J by 1 base, with 8 bases left in between. CDR3 nucleotide sequence: TGTGCCAGCAGCTTATGGACTCTTAACTATGGCTACACCTTC. Its translation is CASSLWTLNYGYTF.

This chain links TRBV28 with TRBJ1-3; D call uncertain. The V end lost 3 bases, the J end lost 7 bases, and 22 bases lay between the germline ends. The CDR3 is made up of 17 amino acids. Germline CDR1 is MDHEN and CDR2 is SYDVKM. The CDR3 DNA sequence: TGTGCCAGCAGTTTTGAGGCGTTCGACGCCCCAGCCAACACCATATATTTT. Its protein is CASSFEAFDAPANTIYF.

In its sample, this clonotype was seen many times. The genes are TRBV12-3 or TRBV12-4 and TRBJ2-5, with D maybe TRBD1 (6 bases). Between the trimmed V and J ends, which lost 4 bases and 5 bases, there was a span of 8 bases. This CDR3 is built from 12 residues. CDR3 DNA: TGTGCCAGCAGTTCCACAGGGGAGACCCAGTACTTC. Its translation is CASSSTGETQYF.

The gene calls are TRBV5-4 and TRBJ2-1; TRBD2 matches at 8 bases. V lost 3 bases, J lost 8 bases, and 16 bases stayed unmatched. The CDR3 consists of 17 residues. The germline V gene encodes CDR1 SGHNT and CDR2 YYREEE (reference sequence). The CDR3 sequence: CASSWEFRGGEVDEQFF. In DNA form, the CDR3 reads TGTGCCAGCAGCTGGGAGTTTCGGGGGGGGGAAGTCGATGAGCAGTTCTTC.

This clonotype was observed a handful of times. The CDR3 bases are TGTGCCAGCAGCTTAGCCCACACTCAGGTGGGGGAAAAACTGTTTTTT. Amino acids: CASSLAHTQVGEKLFF. This sequence joins TRBV7-4 and TRBJ1-4; D remains unclear. Germline V gene lookup returns CDR1 SGHVT and CDR2 SQSDAQ. This CDR3 is built from 16 residues. V was shortened by 0 bases and J by 8 bases, with 16 bases between the two germline ends. The full variable domain, rest sourced from reference TRBV7-4 and TRBJ1-4, is GAGVSQSPRYKVAKRGRDVALRCDSISGHVTLYWYRQTLGQGSEVLTYSQSDAQRDKSGRPSGRFSAERPERSVSTLKIQRTEQGDSAVYLCASSLAHTQVGEKLFFGSGTQLSVL.

The chain joins TRBV6-5 to TRBJ2-2; no clear D. V was clipped by 3 bases and J by 1 base, with 12 bases between them. Germline CDR1 reads MNHEY; CDR2 reads SVGAGI. The CDR3 spans 16 residues. The CDR3 loop reads CASSYSGFRNTGELFF. CDR3 sequence (DNA): TGTGCCAGCAGTTATTCGGGCTTTAGGAACACCGGGGAGCTGTTTTTT.

This clonotype has more than one count but fewer than ten. V usage is TRBV11-2 and J usage is TRBJ2-5; D is uncertain. Germline CDR1 and CDR2: SGHAT and FQNNGV. Trimming left V 0 bases short and J 4 bases short, with 12 bases between. CDR3 length: 15 residues. The CDR3 sequence is CASSLDPRHAETQYF. In nucleotides, the CDR3 is TGTGCCAGCAGCTTAGATCCTCGGCACGCAGAGACCCAGTACTTC.

In this sample, this clonotype turned up a few times. The rearrangement links TRBV6-1 to TRBJ1-5; 8 nucleotides agree with TRBD1. CDR1 MNHNS and CDR2 SASEGT come from the germline V gene. The CDR3 covers 18 residues. J gave up 4 bases and V 6 bases, and 17 bases lay outside the gene matches. The CDR3 reads CASSSEKKDRAANQPQHF. CDR3 in DNA: TGTGCCAGCAGCTCCGAAAAGAAGGACAGGGCCGCTAATCAGCCCCAGCATTTT.

This clonotype was seen a handful of times. The V gene is TRBV7-9, the J gene TRBJ2-2; D may correspond to TRBD1 or TRBD2 (6 bases each). Germline V gene data show CDR1 as SEHNR and CDR2 as FQNEAQ (reference sequence). V shed 5 bases and J shed 7 bases, with 17 bases lying between them. This CDR3 has 15 residues. The CDR3 spells CASSPNRRGSGELFF. DNA of the CDR3: TGTGCCAGCAGCCCTAATCGGAGGGGGAGCGGGGAGCTGTTTTTT.

This clonotype came up a few times. The chain combines TRBV7-6 with TRBJ2-7, with 8 bases aligning to TRBD2. The V and J ends lost 5 bases and 1 base, in that order; junction bases with no gene match: 16. CDR1 and CDR2 from the germline V gene are SGHVS and FNYEAQ. CDR3 length equals 18 residues. The CDR3 sequence: CASSPLGGGTMASYEQYF. For the CDR3, the DNA is TGTGCCAGCAGCCCATTAGGCGGGGGGACTATGGCGTCCTACGAGCAGTACTTC. The full variable domain, completed using reference TRBV7-6 and TRBJ2-7, is GAGVSQSPRYKVTKRGQDVALRCDPISGHVSLYWYRQALGQGPEFLTYFNYEAQQDKSGLPNDRFSAERPEGSISTLTIQRTEQRDSAMYRCASSPLGGGTMASYEQYFGPGTRLTVT.

This clonotype was observed a handful of times. The rearrangement joins TRBV6-5 to TRBJ2-5; 8 bases are shared with TRBD1. This CDR3 spans 15 amino acids. V shed 4 bases and J 5 bases; nucleotides not matched to a gene: 9. In germline, CDR1 is MNHEY, CDR2 SVGAGI. The chain's CDR3 is CASSLDRERMETQYF. CDR3 sequence (DNA): TGTGCCAGCAGTTTGGACAGGGAGAGAATGGAGACCCAGTACTTC.

This clonotype was recorded a few times. V usage is TRBV5-4 and J usage is TRBJ2-7, with D perhaps matching TRBD1 (6 bases). The V and J ends lost 3 bases and 3 bases respectively, with 16 bases between them. Germline assignment: CDR1 SGHNT and CDR2 YYREEE (reference sequence). There are 15 residues in the CDR3. The DNA for the CDR3 is TGTGCCAGCAGCTGGGACGGACAGCCAGGCTACGAGCAGTACTTC. Translated: CASSWDGQPGYEQYF.

This clonotype showed up many times. The V gene is TRBV7-8, the J gene TRBJ1-1; 9 nucleotides line up with TRBD1. This CDR3 comprises 14 residues. CDR1 is SGHVS and CDR2 is FQNEAQ in the germline V gene. V lost 5 bases and J lost 6; bases outside the gene matches: 7. CDR3 coding DNA: TGTGCCAGCAGCCCGGGACAGGGAGGACCTGAAGCTTTCTTT. Its translation is CASSPGQGGPEAFF.

The chain combines TRBV6-2 or TRBV6-3 with TRBJ2-7; 10 bases align to TRBD1. V shed 5 bases, J shed 0 bases, and the junction held 10 bases outside the gene matches. The germline gives CDR1 MNHEY, CDR2 SVGEGT. This CDR3 is built from 17 residues. Here the CDR3 reads CASSDGTGVSSSYEQYF. CDR3 bases: TGTGCCAGCAGTGATGGGACAGGGGTATCCAGCTCCTACGAGCAGTACTTC.